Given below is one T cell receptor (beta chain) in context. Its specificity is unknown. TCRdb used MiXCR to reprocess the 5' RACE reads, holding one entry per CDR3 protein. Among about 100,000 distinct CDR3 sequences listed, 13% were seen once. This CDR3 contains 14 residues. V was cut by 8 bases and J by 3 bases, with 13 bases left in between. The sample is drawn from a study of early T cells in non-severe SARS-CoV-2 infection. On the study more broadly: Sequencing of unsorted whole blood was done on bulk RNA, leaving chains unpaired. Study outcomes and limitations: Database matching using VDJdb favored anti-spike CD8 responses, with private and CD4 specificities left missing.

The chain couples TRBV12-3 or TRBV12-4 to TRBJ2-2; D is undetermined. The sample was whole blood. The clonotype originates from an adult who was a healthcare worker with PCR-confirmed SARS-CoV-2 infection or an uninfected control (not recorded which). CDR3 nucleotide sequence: TGTGCCAGCTTCAGCCAGAAGTACACCGGGGAGCTGTTTTTT. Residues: CASFSQKYTGELFF.